The rows below give T cell receptor beta chains drawn from one sample of a study of blood T cell repertoires in COVID-19. Clones were sequenced by immunoSEQ multiplex PCR, and TCRdb holds only the in-frame ones, with some missing. The table lists 25,000 to 30,000 clones, 84% of them singletons, with roughly 46% in the top ten. The specimen was peripheral blood. The receptors stem from a woman aged 80 or over with acute or convalescent COVID-19. Both conserved end residues are part of each CDR3. D genes are given only for firm matches. Some rows have no size entry. The others give once, few or many, or a class for an expanded clone.

d_call j_call cdr3_length clone_size v_call cdr3_aa cdr3_nt
TRBD2 TRBJ2-1 13 . TRBV12-3/TRBV12-4 CASTALAGPGGFF TGTGCCAGCACCGCCCTAGCGGGGCCGGGTGGGTTCTTC
. TRBJ1-2 12 . TRBV12-3/TRBV12-4 CASSTTPYGYTF TGTGCCAGCAGTACGACACCTTATGGCTACACCTTC
. TRBJ1-2 11 . TRBV20-1 CSAWTAPGYTF TGCAGTGCTTGGACAGCTCCCGGCTACACCTTC
. TRBJ1-2 15 . TRBV4-1 CASSQGMDRNGGYTF TGCGCCAGCAGCCAAGGGATGGACAGAAACGGTGGCTACACCTTC
TRBD1 TRBJ1-3 15 . TRBV15 CATSRGRGYGNTIYF TGTGCCACCAGCAGAGGCAGGGGGTACGGAAACACCATATATTTT
TRBD2 TRBJ2-2 19 . TRBV27 CASSPGGAEGVAVTGELFF TGTGCCAGCTCTCCGGGAGGGGCGGAGGGTGTGGCGGTCACCGGGGAGCTGTTTTTT
. TRBJ2-1 15 . TRBV5-1 CASSLEPPNNNEQFF TGCGCCAGCAGCTTGGAGCCACCGAATAACAATGAGCAGTTCTTC
. TRBJ1-2 13 once TRBV5-1 CASSLQGSEGYTF TGCGCCAGCAGCTTGCAGGGGTCAGAGGGCTACACCTTC
TRBD2 TRBJ2-1 15 . TRBV11-2 CASSVGGRGSNEQFF TGTGCCAGCAGCGTTGGCGGGAGAGGGAGCAATGAGCAGTTCTTC
. TRBJ1-1 14 . TRBV5-1 CASSLVGRGTEAFF TGCGCCAGCAGCTTGGTTGGGAGGGGTACTGAAGCTTTCTTT
. TRBJ1-2 15 . TRBV6-4 CASSAEAGASYGYTF TGTGCCAGCAGTGCCGAGGCAGGGGCGTCCTATGGCTACACCTTC
TRBD1 TRBJ1-2 15 . TRBV6-6 CASSDGTGAFYGYTF TGTGCCAGCAGTGACGGGACAGGGGCTTTCTATGGCTACACCTTC
. TRBJ1-4 13 . TRBV13 CASSGQRNEKLFF TGTGCCAGCAGCGGCCAGCGTAATGAAAAACTGTTTTTT
TRBD2 TRBJ2-3 18 . TRBV5-1 CASSAGLAGGPRTDTQYF TGCGCCAGCAGCGCCGGACTAGCGGGAGGGCCTCGCACAGATACGCAGTATTTT
TRBD1 TRBJ2-7 15 . TRBV7-2 CASSMGQGVSYEQYF TGTGCCAGCAGCATGGGACAGGGGGTCTCCTACGAGCAGTACTTC
TRBD1 TRBJ2-3 18 once TRBV28 CASSSPSGQGGGTDTQYF TGTGCCAGCAGTTCACCCTCAGGACAGGGAGGAGGGACAGATACGCAGTATTTT
. TRBJ1-5 15 . TRBV5-6 CASSFGKGRNQPQHF TGTGCCAGCAGCTTTGGAAAGGGGCGCAATCAGCCCCAGCATTTT
. TRBJ1-2 13 . TRBV19 CASYLDGNYGYTF TGTGCCAGCTACCTTGACGGGAACTATGGCTACACCTTC
TRBD2 TRBJ2-3 17 . TRBV7-6 CASSLEASGSNTDTQYF TGTGCCAGCAGCTTAGAAGCTAGCGGGAGTAACACAGATACGCAGTATTTT
. TRBJ1-2 14 . TRBV11-2 CASSPSRVSYGYTF TGTGCCAGCAGCCCCTCCAGGGTATCCTATGGCTACACCTTC
. TRBJ2-2 16 . TRBV10-2 CASSRLSGPYTGELFF TGCGCCAGCAGCCGTTTGAGCGGGCCCTACACCGGGGAGCTGTTTTTT
TRBD2 TRBJ2-7 17 . TRBV7-9 CASSPTGTSGSWYEQYF TGTGCCAGCAGCCCGACCGGGACTAGCGGGAGTTGGTACGAGCAGTACTTC
. TRBJ1-4 16 . TRBV19 CASSTGREPREEKLFF TGTGCCAGTAGTACCGGAAGGGAGCCGAGGGAAGAAAAACTGTTTTTT
. TRBJ2-2 13 . TRBV6-5 CASSPGGTGELFF TGTGCCAGCTCCCCCGGCGGCACCGGGGAGCTGTTTTTT
TRBD1 TRBJ2-7 14 . TRBV6-2/TRBV6-3 CASSDPGQGYEQYF TGTGCCAGCAGTGACCCGGGACAGGGTTACGAGCAGTACTTC
. TRBJ1-1 14 . TRBV9 CASSVATGRGEAFF TGTGCCAGCAGCGTAGCCACAGGGAGGGGTGAAGCTTTCTTT